The following is a T cell receptor (beta chain) sequence with its context. The length of the CDR3 is 15 residues. The germline CDR1 and CDR2 sequences are MGHRA and YSYEKL. V was clipped by 1 base and J by 2 bases, with 12 bases between them. The source of the sample is a study of cytomegalovirus exposure and HLA in healthy donors. Overall study context: An earlier analysis found some 120 million unique TCR beta sequences from about 190 million T cells.

The PCR contained 60 Vbeta and 13 Jbeta primers. Produced via immunoSEQ multiplex PCR; TCRdb's table is partial and in-frame only. Its clone listing holds tens of thousands of clones. The TCR sequence derives from a woman aged 45 to 65 in good health and CMV-seropositive. Sequenced sample: PBMCs. This sequence joins TRBV4-1 and TRBJ2-7; perhaps TRBD1 as D (5 bases). This CDR3 reads CASSQVQAGPYEQYF. CDR3 nucleotide sequence: TGCGCCAGCAGCCAAGTTCAGGCAGGGCCCTACGAGCAGTACTTC.